Below, 10 T cell receptor beta chains from the same sample are listed, as sequenced in a study of blood T cell repertoires in COVID-19. Some clones are missing from TCRdb's copy, which holds only in-frame ones; the method was immunoSEQ multiplex PCR. The sample has under 150,000 clones, around 81% seen once. The sample consisted of peripheral blood. The receptors were gathered from a woman in her fifties or sixties with active or convalescent COVID-19.

V and J are TRBV7-2 and TRBJ1-6, with D possibly TRBD1 on 6 matching bases. V was clipped by 5 bases and J by 3 bases, with 14 bases between them. The germline V gene encodes CDR1 SGHTA and CDR2 FQGNSA. The CDR3 extends over 16 amino acids. DNA for the CDR3: TGTGCCAGCAGCCTTAAGGGACACCTCTATAATTCACCCCTCCACTTT. This encodes CASSLKGHLYNSPLHF. Filled out from reference TRBV7-2 and TRBJ1-6, the complete variable domain reads GAGVSQSPSNKVTEKGKDVELRCDPISGHTALYWYRQSLGQGLEFLIYFQGNSAPDKSGLPSDRFSAERTGGSVSTLTIQRTQQEDSAVYLCASSLKGHLYNSPLHFGNGTRLTVT.

The chain combines TRBV10-3 with TRBJ1-1; the D gene is possibly TRBD1 (6 bases). Germline CDR1 is ENHRY and CDR2 is SYGVKD. Deletions cut 4 bases from V and 4 bases from J, with 10 bases between. The CDR3 spans 13 residues. CDR3: CAISALGGTEAFF. As DNA, the CDR3 is TGTGCCATCAGTGCTCTAGGGGGCACTGAAGCTTTCTTT.

In its sample, this clone was seen once. V usage is TRBV6-5 and J usage is TRBJ2-2; D ambiguous. This CDR3 region has 14 residues. Germline CDR1 reads MNHEY; CDR2 reads SVGAGI. Trimming took off 4 bases at V and 2 bases at J, with 8 bases between the two ends. The CDR3 protein is CASSWSENTGELFF. CDR3 coding DNA: TGTGCCAGCAGTTGGTCAGAAAACACCGGGGAGCTGTTTTTT.

The genes are TRBV5-1 and TRBJ2-5; the match to TRBD2 covers 7 bases. Unmatched junction bases numbered 8, after V lost 2 bases and J lost 4 bases. CDR1 is SGHRS, CDR2 YFSETQ, per germline. The CDR3 has 15 amino acids. The CDR3 loop is CASSLVGLVGETQYF. The DNA for the CDR3 is TGCGCCAGCAGCTTAGTAGGACTAGTGGGAGAGACCCAGTACTTC.

This chain's CDR3 is CASSPGTSGRGGDEQFF. The DNA for the CDR3 is TGTGCCAGCAGCCCCGGGACTAGCGGGAGGGGTGGAGATGAGCAGTTCTTC. This sequence joins TRBV4-2 and TRBJ2-1; TRBD2 matches at 16 bases. Trimming removed 4 bases from V and 8 bases from J; junction bases left unmatched: 8. The germline CDR1 and CDR2 sequences are LGHNA and YNFKEQ. The CDR3 contains 17 residues.

The table lists this clone with a few counts. The CDR3 reads CASSVTENQPQHF. The CDR3 DNA is TGTGCCAGCAGTGTAACCGAGAATCAGCCCCAGCATTTT. The genes are TRBV6-4 and TRBJ1-5, with D hard to call. The V end lost 4 bases, the J end lost 4 bases, and 8 bases lay between the germline ends. Per germline, CDR1 MRHNA and CDR2 SNTAGT. There are 13 residues in the CDR3.

The chain employs TRBV19 and TRBJ2-3; TRBD1 is a possible D gene (5 bases). Germline CDR1 reads LNHDA; CDR2 reads SQIVND (reference sequence). Trimming took off 7 bases at V and 6 bases at J, with 14 bases between the two ends. The CDR3 contains 13 residues. The CDR3 reads CASNFGAPDTQYF. The DNA for the CDR3 is TGTGCCAGTAATTTTGGGGCGCCGGATACGCAGTATTTT.

As concerns this clone: Other DNA sequences in this specimen translate into the identical CDR3. This chain links TRBV28 with TRBJ1-1; D is ambiguous. The germline V and J ends were trimmed by 6 bases and 1 base, with 3 bases remaining between them. Per germline, CDR1 MDHEN and CDR2 SYDVKM. This CDR3 contains 11 residues. CDR3 coding DNA: TGTGCCAGCAGCCAGAACACTGAAGCTTTCTTT. It is translated as CASSQNTEAFF.

This clone was detected once. The gene calls are TRBV7-3 and TRBJ1-1; 8 positions match TRBD1. Germline CDR1 SGHTA, CDR2 FQGTGA. The J segment lost 4 bases and the V segment lost 5 bases, leaving 6 bases of the junction unmatched. The CDR3 totals 14 residues. The DNA of the CDR3 is TGTGCCAGCAGCACCGCAGGGGGCCCCACTGAAGCTTTCTTT. It translates to CASSTAGGPTEAFF.

The chain links TRBV2 to TRBJ2-5; 8 positions agree with TRBD1. The CDR3 has 16 residues. The V gene's germline CDR1 is SNHLY and CDR2 FYNNEI. The ends lost 6 bases at V and 1 base at J; junction bases unmatched: 10. Written as DNA, the CDR3 is TGTGCCAGCAGGGCCAGACAGGGGATGGCCCAAGAGACCCAGTACTTC. As protein: CASRARQGMAQETQYF.